This entry features one T cell receptor (beta chain) sequence. The antigen is unknown. Healthy Caucasians made up all donors. Germline V CDR1 and CDR2: MDHEN, SYDVKM. J was trimmed by 7 bases and V by 4 bases; bases with no gene match: 9. The CDR3 extends over 14 amino acids. This sample is part of a study of identical twins. Findings of the study overall: Zero-insertion findings could be partly confounded by invariant cells (MAIT and iNKT cells). The study found that models underestimated out-of-frame TCR alpha sharing in monozygotic twins.

TCRdb reanalysed the 5' RACE reads using MiXCR and keeps one entry per CDR3 protein. The sample carries 1.5 million to 2 million distinct CDR3 sequences, roughly a third recorded once. The TCR comes from a newborn girl in good health. The specimen was cord blood. The V call is TRBV28, the J call TRBJ2-7, with 8 bases that match TRBD1. CDR3 coding DNA: TGTGCCAGCAGTTCGGGACAGGAGGCTAGTGAGCAGTACTTC. Residues: CASSSGQEASEQYF.